This TCR beta chain was captured by sequencing in a study of Graves' ophthalmopathy and Graves' hyperthyroidism. In the study overall: Peripheral blood was collected at initial diagnosis, before any treatment.

Ophthalmopathy donors were characterized by moderate-to-severe activity, CAS of at least 3, NOSPECS of at least 4, and duration under 3 months. Orbital computed tomography, together with clinical symptoms, serum thyroxine, TRAb and thyroid ultrasound, was used for diagnosis. PBMCs were isolated by Ficoll-Paque density gradient centrifugation, using roughly 10 ml of fresh peripheral blood as the starting material. This clonotype was seen a handful of times. An end of the junction differs from the germline gene, which may be a read error. Amplifying from RNA transcripts, the study obtained TCR beta CDR3 regions. Second-round multiplex PCR followed a first-round RT-PCR using HTBI primers. MiXCR was run by TCRdb on the multiplex PCR reads, yielding one entry per CDR3 protein. The sample lists 650,000 to 900,000 distinct CDR3 sequences; roughly two fifths were seen once. This TCR derives from an adult man with Graves' ophthalmopathy. The material sequenced was peripheral blood.

The CDR3 region has the DNA TGTGCCAGCAGTTACAGGACCGCGGGCGGCTACACCTTC. It yields the protein CASSYRTAGGYTF. This chain uses TRBV10-2 with TRBJ1-2; TRBD1 might be the D (5 bases). CDR3 size: 13 residues. Per germline, CDR1 WSHSY and CDR2 SAAADI.